Each of the 15 T cell receptor beta chains below was sequenced from the same sample in a study of control samples from healthy donors and cancer patients. Sequencing used immunoSEQ multiplex PCR; TCRdb keeps in-frame clones, though not all of them. The top ten hold roughly 2.8% of the sample, which has some 120,000 clones, around 87% seen once. The specimen sequenced was blood. The receptor set was obtained from a man in his sixties in good health.

CDR3 residues: CASGQEREQYF. In nucleotides, the CDR3 is TGTGCCAGTGGACAGGAGAGGGAGCAGTACTTC. The chain has TRBV19 and TRBJ2-7; TRBD1 aligns across 7 bases. From germline, CDR1 is LNHDA and CDR2 SQIVND (reference sequence). V trimming: 8 bases; J trimming: 7 bases; junction bases outside the gene matches: 5. This CDR3 region has 11 residues.

The genes are TRBV3-1 (or the pseudogene TRBV3-2) and TRBJ2-3; 9 bases are shared with TRBD2. The germline CDR1 and CDR2 sequences are LGHDT and YNNKEL (reference sequence). CDR3 length: 16 amino acids. Unmatched junction bases numbered 6, after V lost 5 bases and J lost 0 bases. Written as DNA, the CDR3 is TGTGCCAGCAGCTTACAGCGGGGGGTTAGCACAGATACGCAGTATTTT. Its protein is CASSLQRGVSTDTQYF.

The chain recombines TRBV5-6 with TRBJ2-5, with 13 bases matching TRBD2. Germline CDR1 is SGHDT and CDR2 is YYEEEE. This CDR3 has 16 amino acids. J lost 5 bases, V lost 3 bases, and 7 bases had no gene match. In DNA form, the CDR3 reads TGTGCCAGCAGCTCCAAACTAGCGGGGGGGCCGGAGACCCAGTACTTC. Its translation is CASSSKLAGGPETQYF.

The chain joins TRBV19 to TRBJ2-3, with TRBD2 matching 9 bases. This CDR3 spans 15 amino acids. CDR1 and CDR2 (germline): LNHDA, SQIVND (reference sequence). Trimming took 4 bases from V and 1 from J; bases not matched to a gene: 3. CDR3 coding DNA: TGTGCCAGTAGTAAATCTAGCGGGGGCACAGATACGCAGTATTTT. Protein sequence: CASSKSSGGTDTQYF.

The V gene is TRBV3-1 (or the pseudogene TRBV3-2), the J gene TRBJ1-3; D is unclear. The germline V gene encodes CDR1 LGHDT and CDR2 YNNKEL (reference sequence). The CDR3 runs 14 residues. The V gene lost 1 base and the J gene lost 0 bases, with 4 bases spanning the gap. This CDR3 reads CASSQGSSGNTIYF. As DNA, the CDR3 is TGTGCCAGCAGCCAAGGATCCTCTGGAAACACCATATATTTT.

As for this clone: Other nucleotide sequences in the sample specify the same CDR3. The chain is built from TRBV28 and TRBJ1-3; the D is unclear. The length of the CDR3 is 12 residues. V lost 2 bases, J lost 5 bases, and 4 bases lay in between. Germline CDR1 is MDHEN and CDR2 is SYDVKM. The DNA of the CDR3 is TGTGCCAGCAGTTTACCACGAAACACCATATATTTT. Amino acid sequence: CASSLPRNTIYF.

This rearrangement joins TRBV2 to TRBJ2-4, with D possibly being TRBD2 (5 bases). Germline values: CDR1 SNHLY, CDR2 FYNNEI. Between the trimmed V and J ends, which lost 6 bases and 0 bases, there was a span of 12 bases. This CDR3 spans 15 amino acids. For the CDR3, the DNA is TGTGCCAGCAGCCGGGAATCTCTAGCCAAAAACATTCAGTACTTC. As protein: CASSRESLAKNIQYF.

The V gene is TRBV18, the J gene TRBJ2-5; 8 bases align to TRBD1. This CDR3 contains 14 residues. Per germline, CDR1 KGHSH and CDR2 LQKENI. V dropped 2 bases and J dropped 4; count of bases not matched to a gene: 3. CDR3 sequence: CASSPDTGGETQYF. The CDR3 DNA is TGTGCCAGCTCACCAGATACAGGGGGAGAGACCCAGTACTTC.

This chain joins TRBV15 and TRBJ2-5, with D perhaps matching TRBD1 or TRBD2 (5 bases each). V lost 5 bases and J lost 2, with 15 bases in between. The CDR3 runs 15 residues. Germline V lookup: CDR1 LNHNV, CDR2 YYDKDF (reference sequence). The CDR3 nucleotides are TGTGCCACCAGCCGAAGGGACGCCACTCAAGAGACCCAGTACTTC. Residues: CATSRRDATQETQYF.

The chain carries TRBV29-1 and TRBJ1-3; 11 bases map to TRBD1. Looked up from germline, CDR1 is SQVTM and CDR2 is ANQGSEA. The CDR3 length is 15 residues. Trimming cost V 4 bases and J 0 bases; bases outside gene matches: 2. CDR3 sequence: CSVGGQGGSGNTIYF. In DNA, the CDR3 is TGCAGCGTTGGGGGACAGGGGGGCTCTGGAAACACCATATATTTT.

The chain uses TRBV6-5 and TRBJ1-1, with D possibly matching TRBD1 (6 bases). Germline V CDR1 and CDR2: MNHEY, SVGAGI. CDR3 size: 14 residues. V was clipped by 4 bases and J by 0 bases, with 9 bases between them. CDR3 DNA: TGTGCCAGCAGTTTAGACAGGATGAACACTGAAGCTTTCTTT. Translation gives CASSLDRMNTEAFF.

The chain employs TRBV5-4 and TRBJ2-3; weak D call: TRBD2 (7 bases). This CDR3 region has 16 residues. The V and J ends lost 1 base and 2 bases respectively, with 14 bases between them. Germline V CDR1 and CDR2: SGHNT, YYREEE (reference sequence). The DNA for the CDR3 is TGTGCCAGCAGCTTGACGCGGGGGCTTGCCACAGATACGCAGTATTTT. This codes for CASSLTRGLATDTQYF.

This chain joins TRBV6-2 or TRBV6-3 and TRBJ1-1, with 7 bases lining up with TRBD1. This CDR3 has 18 residues. After removal of 2 bases from V and 1 base from J, the junction contained 13 bases not matched to a gene. The germline CDR1 and CDR2 sequences are MNHEY and SVGEGT. CDR3 protein: CASSYPTLDRAGNTEAFF. The CDR3 DNA reads TGTGCCAGCAGTTACCCCACTCTCGACAGGGCCGGGAACACTGAAGCTTTCTTT.

The rearrangement links TRBV11-2 to TRBJ1-1; TRBD1 matches 8 bases. Germline loops: CDR1 SGHAT, CDR2 FQNNGV. V shed 4 bases, J shed 0 bases, and the junction held 7 bases outside the gene matches. The CDR3 runs 16 residues. For the CDR3, the DNA is TGTGCCAGCAGCTCGAGACAGGGGATCCTGAACACTGAAGCTTTCTTT. Translation: CASSSRQGILNTEAFF.

The chain has TRBV25-1 and TRBJ1-2; 9 positions match TRBD1. Germline V gene lookup returns CDR1 MGHDK and CDR2 SYGVNS. V lost 3 bases to trimming and J lost 4 bases; unmatched junction nucleotides: 3. The CDR3 is 14 amino acids. The CDR3 nucleotides are TGTGCCAGCAGTGACAGACAGGGGGTCTATGGCTACACCTTC. This codes for CASSDRQGVYGYTF.